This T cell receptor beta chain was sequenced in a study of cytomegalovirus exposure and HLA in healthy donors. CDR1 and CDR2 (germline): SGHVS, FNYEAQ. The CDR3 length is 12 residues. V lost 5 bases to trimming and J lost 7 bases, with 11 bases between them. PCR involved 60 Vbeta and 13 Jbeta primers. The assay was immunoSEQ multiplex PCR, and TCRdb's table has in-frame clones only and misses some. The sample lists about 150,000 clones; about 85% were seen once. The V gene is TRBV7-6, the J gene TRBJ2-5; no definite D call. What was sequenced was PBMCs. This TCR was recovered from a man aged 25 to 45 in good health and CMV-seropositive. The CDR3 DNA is TGTGCCAGCAGCGAATTGGCTGGGACCCAGTACTTC. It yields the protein CASSELAGTQYF.